Listed below are T cell receptor beta chains from one sample, sequenced in a study of blood T cell repertoires in COVID-19. Clones were sequenced by immunoSEQ multiplex PCR, and TCRdb holds only the in-frame ones, with some missing. The sample holds 200,000 to 250,000 clones, around 85% seen once. The sample was peripheral blood. These receptors originate from a man in his 60s with acute or convalescent COVID-19. Both conserved end residues are part of each CDR3. The order of the fields is J gene, clone size, V gene, D gene, CDR3 DNA, CDR3 protein. D genes are given only for firm matches. Clone sizes are given selectively: once, few, many, or a class where the clone is expanded.

J gene: TRBJ1-5; clone size: -; V gene: TRBV28; D gene: -; CDR3 DNA: TGTGCCAGCACCCGAGAGAGTTGGCAGCCCCAGCATTTT; CDR3 protein: CASTRESWQPQHF
J gene: TRBJ1-2; clone size: few; V gene: TRBV27; D gene: TRBD1; CDR3 DNA: TGTGCCAGCAGCGACTATCGAGGGGGCGGCTATGGCTACACCTTC; CDR3 protein: CASSDYRGGGYGYTF
J gene: TRBJ1-5; clone size: -; V gene: TRBV6-5; D gene: -; CDR3 DNA: TGTGCCAGCAGGCTACAGGGCAACCCTAATCAGCCCCAGCATTTT; CDR3 protein: CASRLQGNPNQPQHF
J gene: TRBJ1-2; clone size: few; V gene: TRBV11-1; D gene: -; CDR3 DNA: TGTGCCAGCAGCTTTTGGCAGGGCCGGAGCTACACCTTC; CDR3 protein: CASSFWQGRSYTF
J gene: TRBJ2-2; clone size: -; V gene: TRBV7-2; D gene: TRBD2; CDR3 DNA: TGTGCCAGCAGCTCCCCTAGCGGGAGGAGGCGGGGAGCCGGGGAGCTGTTTTTT; CDR3 protein: CASSSPSGRRRGAGELFF
J gene: TRBJ1-5; clone size: -; V gene: TRBV6-2/TRBV6-3; D gene: TRBD1; CDR3 DNA: TGTGCCAGCAGTTACTCGATCCGCACTCCCGGGACAGCAAATCAGCCCCAGCATTTT; CDR3 protein: CASSYSIRTPGTANQPQHF
J gene: TRBJ2-7; clone size: -; V gene: TRBV7-3; D gene: -; CDR3 DNA: TGTGCCAGCAGCTTAAGTCCCGGGGACGAGCAGTACTTC; CDR3 protein: CASSLSPGDEQYF
J gene: TRBJ2-2; clone size: -; V gene: TRBV9; D gene: -; CDR3 DNA: TGTGCCAGCAGCGTAGGGCAAAGCACCGGGGAGCTGTTTTTT; CDR3 protein: CASSVGQSTGELFF
J gene: TRBJ2-1; clone size: -; V gene: TRBV2; D gene: TRBD2; CDR3 DNA: TGTGCCAGCTCCAGACACACCCTCGGACTAGCGGGAGAAGGGAGCTCCTACAATGAGCAGTTCTTC; CDR3 protein: CASSRHTLGLAGEGSSYNEQFF
J gene: TRBJ1-5; clone size: -; V gene: TRBV4-1; D gene: -; CDR3 DNA: TGCGCCAGCAGCCAAGACGGTAATCAGCCCCAGCATTTT; CDR3 protein: CASSQDGNQPQHF
J gene: TRBJ2-1; clone size: -; V gene: TRBV18; D gene: TRBD2; CDR3 DNA: TGTGCCAGCTCACCGATCGGGGGGGTATACAATGAGCAGTTCTTC; CDR3 protein: CASSPIGGVYNEQFF
J gene: TRBJ2-5; clone size: -; V gene: TRBV6-1; D gene: -; CDR3 DNA: TGTGCCAGCACAGAGACTAGGGCCCAAGAGACCCAGTACTTC; CDR3 protein: CASTETRAQETQYF
J gene: TRBJ2-7; clone size: -; V gene: TRBV7-8; D gene: -; CDR3 DNA: TGTGCCAGCAGCTCCCTTGCTCGGGTCGAGCAGTACTTC; CDR3 protein: CASSSLARVEQYF
J gene: TRBJ1-3; clone size: -; V gene: TRBV7-2; D gene: -; CDR3 DNA: TGTGCCAGCAGCTTAGGGACAGTAAGAAACACCATATATTTT; CDR3 protein: CASSLGTVRNTIYF
J gene: TRBJ1-1; clone size: -; V gene: TRBV7-3; D gene: -; CDR3 DNA: TGTGCCAGCAGCGCCACCGGACAGAACACTGAAGCTTTCTTT; CDR3 protein: CASSATGQNTEAFF
J gene: TRBJ2-7; clone size: -; V gene: TRBV11-2; D gene: -; CDR3 DNA: TGTGCCAGCAGCTTAGAACAGAGCTCCTACGAGCAGTACTTC; CDR3 protein: CASSLEQSSYEQYF
J gene: TRBJ1-2; clone size: -; V gene: TRBV7-2; D gene: -; CDR3 DNA: TGTGCCTCCGAGGCCGTTACCTATGGCTACACCTTC; CDR3 protein: CASEAVTYGYTF
J gene: TRBJ2-7; clone size: -; V gene: TRBV12-3/TRBV12-4; D gene: TRBD2; CDR3 DNA: TGTGCCAGCAATAGAGCGGGAGGGAAGGAGCAGTACTTC; CDR3 protein: CASNRAGGKEQYF
J gene: TRBJ1-5; clone size: -; V gene: TRBV15; D gene: -; CDR3 DNA: TGTGCCACCAGTGCCCGCAGGGGTGGTCAGCCCCAGCATTTT; CDR3 protein: CATSARRGGQPQHF
J gene: TRBJ1-6; clone size: -; V gene: TRBV5-1; D gene: TRBD1; CDR3 DNA: TGCGCCAGCAGCTTGGACAGGGGCGACTATTCACCCCTCCACTTT; CDR3 protein: CASSLDRGDYSPLHF
J gene: TRBJ1-6; clone size: -; V gene: TRBV19; D gene: -; CDR3 DNA: TGTGCCAGTAGCCCCGGCGATCGGGGGTTCGGGGGGAAAAGCTCACCCCTCCACTTT; CDR3 protein: CASSPGDRGFGGKSSPLHF
J gene: TRBJ2-5; clone size: -; V gene: TRBV24-1; D gene: TRBD2; CDR3 DNA: TGTGCCACCAGTGATTATGGCGGGAGCCTTCAAGAGACCCAGTACTTC; CDR3 protein: CATSDYGGSLQETQYF
J gene: TRBJ2-3; clone size: -; V gene: TRBV9; D gene: TRBD1; CDR3 DNA: TGTGCCAGCAGCGCCCGAGGACAGGGGGAGACAGATACGCAGTATTTT; CDR3 protein: CASSARGQGETDTQYF
J gene: TRBJ1-6; clone size: -; V gene: TRBV15; D gene: -; CDR3 DNA: TGTGCCACCAGCAGAGGAGCTCGGGGGAATTCACCCCTCCACTTT; CDR3 protein: CATSRGARGNSPLHF
J gene: TRBJ1-2; clone size: -; V gene: TRBV5-6; D gene: TRBD1; CDR3 DNA: TGTGCCAGCAGCCGGTTGGCTACAGGGGAGGTAGGCTACACCTTC; CDR3 protein: CASSRLATGEVGYTF
J gene: TRBJ2-1; clone size: -; V gene: TRBV20-1; D gene: -; CDR3 DNA: TGCAGTGCTAGTCGCGGGATTCTGTTCTTC; CDR3 protein: CSASRGILFF
J gene: TRBJ1-5; clone size: -; V gene: TRBV12-3/TRBV12-4; D gene: -; CDR3 DNA: TGTGCCAGCAGCCTTTCACTTAGCGGGCCCCAGCATTTT; CDR3 protein: CASSLSLSGPQHF
J gene: TRBJ1-1; clone size: -; V gene: TRBV7-9; D gene: -; CDR3 DNA: TGTGCCACCCGGCGGGCAGGCCAAATGAACACTGAAGCTTTCTTT; CDR3 protein: CATRRAGQMNTEAFF
J gene: TRBJ2-1; clone size: -; V gene: TRBV7-3; D gene: TRBD2; CDR3 DNA: TGTGCCAGCAGCTTAACGGCACTAGCGGGAGCGAGTGAGCAGTTCTTC; CDR3 protein: CASSLTALAGASEQFF
J gene: TRBJ1-1; clone size: -; V gene: TRBV28; D gene: -; CDR3 DNA: TGTGCCAGCAGTTTAGCAGGGTCGAACACTGAAGCTTTCTTT; CDR3 protein: CASSLAGSNTEAFF
J gene: TRBJ1-6; clone size: -; V gene: TRBV6-5; D gene: -; CDR3 DNA: TGTGCCAGCACGGTTTCCTATAATTCACCCCTCCACTTT; CDR3 protein: CASTVSYNSPLHF
J gene: TRBJ2-6; clone size: -; V gene: TRBV27; D gene: -; CDR3 DNA: TGTGCCAGCAGCCCCGCTGGGGCCAACGTCCTGACTTTC; CDR3 protein: CASSPAGANVLTF
J gene: TRBJ1-2; clone size: -; V gene: TRBV19; D gene: -; CDR3 DNA: TGTGCCAGTACTCGCCAGAACTATGGCTACACCTTC; CDR3 protein: CASTRQNYGYTF
J gene: TRBJ2-2; clone size: -; V gene: TRBV19; D gene: TRBD1; CDR3 DNA: TGTGCCAGTAGTAGACAGGGTGCCGGGGAGCTGTTTTTT; CDR3 protein: CASSRQGAGELFF
J gene: TRBJ1-6; clone size: -; V gene: TRBV5-1; D gene: TRBD1; CDR3 DNA: TGCGCCAGCAGCTGGACAGGGAGGAATTCACCCCTCCACTTT; CDR3 protein: CASSWTGRNSPLHF
J gene: TRBJ2-7; clone size: -; V gene: TRBV7-2; D gene: TRBD2; CDR3 DNA: TGTGCCAGCAGCTTAACAGCGGGACCCACCTACGAGCAGTACTTC; CDR3 protein: CASSLTAGPTYEQYF
J gene: TRBJ2-7; clone size: -; V gene: TRBV27; D gene: TRBD2; CDR3 DNA: TGTGCCAGCAGCATAGCGGGAGGTTTTTACGAGCAGTACTTC; CDR3 protein: CASSIAGGFYEQYF
J gene: TRBJ1-4; clone size: -; V gene: TRBV6-5; D gene: -; CDR3 DNA: TGTGCCAGCAGGGCGGGTAATGAAAAACTGTTTTTT; CDR3 protein: CASRAGNEKLFF
J gene: TRBJ2-3; clone size: few; V gene: TRBV3-1/TRBV3-2; D gene: TRBD2; CDR3 DNA: TGTGCCAGCAGCCAGGGGACTAGCGGGGCCGTACGCACGCAGTATTTT; CDR3 protein: CASSQGTSGAVRTQYF
J gene: TRBJ2-5; clone size: -; V gene: TRBV7-3; D gene: TRBD2; CDR3 DNA: TGTGCCAGCAGCTTAATGCCTAGCGGGAGTGCTTACCAAGAGACCCAGTACTTC; CDR3 protein: CASSLMPSGSAYQETQYF
J gene: TRBJ2-1; clone size: -; V gene: TRBV9; D gene: TRBD1; CDR3 DNA: TGTGCCAGCAGCGTGGGAGGGACAGGGGGCAATGAGCAGTTCTTC; CDR3 protein: CASSVGGTGGNEQFF